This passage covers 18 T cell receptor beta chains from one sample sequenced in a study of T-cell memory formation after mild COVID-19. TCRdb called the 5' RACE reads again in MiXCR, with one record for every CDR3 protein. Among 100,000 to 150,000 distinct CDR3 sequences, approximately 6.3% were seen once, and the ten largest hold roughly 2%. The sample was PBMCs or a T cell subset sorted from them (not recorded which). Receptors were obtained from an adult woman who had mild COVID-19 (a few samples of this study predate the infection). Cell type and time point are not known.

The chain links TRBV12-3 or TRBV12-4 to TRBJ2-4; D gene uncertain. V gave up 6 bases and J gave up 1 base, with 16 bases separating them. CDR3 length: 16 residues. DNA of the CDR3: TGTGCCAGCAGCTTCCGGGCCCTGGGGGCCAAAAACATTCAGTACTTC. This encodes CASSFRALGAKNIQYF.

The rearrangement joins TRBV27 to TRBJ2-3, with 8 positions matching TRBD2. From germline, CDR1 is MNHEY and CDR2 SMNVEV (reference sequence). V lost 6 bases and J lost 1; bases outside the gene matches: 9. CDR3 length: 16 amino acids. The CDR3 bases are TGTGCCAGCAGGGCGGCGGGGGGTGTTCGCACAGATACGCAGTATTTT. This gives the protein CASRAAGGVRTDTQYF.

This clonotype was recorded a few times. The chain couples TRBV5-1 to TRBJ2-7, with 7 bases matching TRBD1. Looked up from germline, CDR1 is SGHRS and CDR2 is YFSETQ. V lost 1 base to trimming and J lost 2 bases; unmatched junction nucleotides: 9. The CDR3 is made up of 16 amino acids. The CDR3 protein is CASSLRARQGAYEQYF. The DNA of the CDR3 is TGCGCCAGCAGCTTGAGGGCGCGGCAGGGGGCCTACGAGCAGTACTTC.

This CDR3 is CASSYSGVVEAGVYF. Written as DNA, the CDR3 is TGTGCCAGCAGTTACTCGGGGGTCGTAGAAGCAGGGGTTTACTTC. This sequence joins TRBV6-5 and TRBJ2-5, with D perhaps TRBD1 (6 bases). CDR3 length: 15 residues. The germline V and J ends were trimmed by 0 bases and 14 bases, with 22 bases remaining between them. CDR1 MNHEY and CDR2 SVGAGI come from the germline V gene.

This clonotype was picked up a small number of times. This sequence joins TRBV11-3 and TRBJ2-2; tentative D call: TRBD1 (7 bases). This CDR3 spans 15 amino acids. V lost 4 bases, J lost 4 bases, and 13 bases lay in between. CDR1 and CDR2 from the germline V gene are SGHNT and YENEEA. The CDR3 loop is CASSSTGRGTGELFF. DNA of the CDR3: TGTGCCAGCAGCTCGACAGGGCGGGGCACCGGGGAGCTGTTTTTT.

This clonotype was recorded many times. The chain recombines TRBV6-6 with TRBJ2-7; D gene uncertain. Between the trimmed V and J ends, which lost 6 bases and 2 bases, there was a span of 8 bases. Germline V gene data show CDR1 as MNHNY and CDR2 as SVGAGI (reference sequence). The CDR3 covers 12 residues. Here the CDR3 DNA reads TGTGCCAGCAGCCCCACAGCCTACGAGCAGTACTTC. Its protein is CASSPTAYEQYF.

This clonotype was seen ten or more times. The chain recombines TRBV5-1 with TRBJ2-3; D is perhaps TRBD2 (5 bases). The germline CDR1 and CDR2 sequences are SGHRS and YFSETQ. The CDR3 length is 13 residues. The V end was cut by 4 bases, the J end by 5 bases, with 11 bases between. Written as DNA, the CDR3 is TGCGCCAGCAGCCCAACTCGGGGAGATACGCAGTATTTT. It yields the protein CASSPTRGDTQYF.

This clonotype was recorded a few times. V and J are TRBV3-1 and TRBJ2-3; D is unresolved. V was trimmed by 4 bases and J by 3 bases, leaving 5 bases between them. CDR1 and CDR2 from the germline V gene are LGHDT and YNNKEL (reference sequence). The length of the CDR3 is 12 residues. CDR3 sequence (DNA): TGTGCCAGCAGCCTTATGACAGATACGCAGTATTTT. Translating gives CASSLMTDTQYF.

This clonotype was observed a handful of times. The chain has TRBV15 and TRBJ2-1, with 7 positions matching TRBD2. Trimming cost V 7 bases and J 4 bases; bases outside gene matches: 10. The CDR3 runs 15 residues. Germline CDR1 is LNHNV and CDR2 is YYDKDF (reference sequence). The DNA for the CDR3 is TGTGCCACCAAAACGGGAGGTAACCAGTACAATGAGCAGTTCTTC. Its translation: CATKTGGNQYNEQFF.

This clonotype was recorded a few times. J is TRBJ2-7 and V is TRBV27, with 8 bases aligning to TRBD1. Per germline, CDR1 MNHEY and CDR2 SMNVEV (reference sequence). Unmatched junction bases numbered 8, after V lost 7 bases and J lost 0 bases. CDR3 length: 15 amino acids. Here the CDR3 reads CASTLGQDPSYEQYF. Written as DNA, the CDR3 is TGTGCCAGCACCCTGGGACAGGATCCCTCCTACGAGCAGTACTTC.

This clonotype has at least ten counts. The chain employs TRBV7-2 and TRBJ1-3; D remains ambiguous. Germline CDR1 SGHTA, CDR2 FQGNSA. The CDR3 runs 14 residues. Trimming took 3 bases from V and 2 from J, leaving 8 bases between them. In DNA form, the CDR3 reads TGTGCCAGCAGCTTTAGCCTCGCTGGAAACACCATATATTTT. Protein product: CASSFSLAGNTIYF.

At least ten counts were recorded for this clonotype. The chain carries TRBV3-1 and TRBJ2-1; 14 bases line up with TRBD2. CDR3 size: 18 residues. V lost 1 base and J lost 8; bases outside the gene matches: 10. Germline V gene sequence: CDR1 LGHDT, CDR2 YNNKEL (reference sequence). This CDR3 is CASSQGRLAGGILDEQFF. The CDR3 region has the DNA TGTGCCAGCAGCCAAGGTAGACTAGCGGGGGGGATATTGGATGAGCAGTTCTTC.

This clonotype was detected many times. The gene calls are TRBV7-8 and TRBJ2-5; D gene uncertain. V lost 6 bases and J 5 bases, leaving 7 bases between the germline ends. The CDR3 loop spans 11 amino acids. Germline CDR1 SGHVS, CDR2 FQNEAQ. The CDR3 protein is CASRQEETQYF. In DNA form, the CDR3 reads TGTGCCAGCAGACAAGAGGAGACCCAGTACTTC.

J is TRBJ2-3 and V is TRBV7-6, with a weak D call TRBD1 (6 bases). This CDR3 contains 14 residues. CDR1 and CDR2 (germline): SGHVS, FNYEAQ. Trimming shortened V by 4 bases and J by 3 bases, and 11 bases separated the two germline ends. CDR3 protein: CASSSTGSTDTQYF. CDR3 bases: TGTGCCAGCAGCTCGACAGGCTCAACAGATACGCAGTATTTT. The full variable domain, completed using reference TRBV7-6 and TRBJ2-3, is GAGVSQSPRYKVTKRGQDVALRCDPISGHVSLYWYRQALGQGPEFLTYFNYEAQQDKSGLPNDRFSAERPEGSISTLTIQRTEQRDSAMYRCASSSTGSTDTQYFGPGTRLTVL.

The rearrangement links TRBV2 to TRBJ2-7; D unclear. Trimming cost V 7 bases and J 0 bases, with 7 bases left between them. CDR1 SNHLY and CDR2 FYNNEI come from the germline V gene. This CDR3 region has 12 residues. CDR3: CASTRTSYEQYF. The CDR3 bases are TGTGCCAGCACTCGGACCTCCTACGAGCAGTACTTC.

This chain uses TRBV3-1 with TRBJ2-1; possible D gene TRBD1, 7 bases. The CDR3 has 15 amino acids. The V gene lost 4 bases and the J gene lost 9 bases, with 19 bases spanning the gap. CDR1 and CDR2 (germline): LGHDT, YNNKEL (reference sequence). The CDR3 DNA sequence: TGTGCCAGCAGCCGAAGGACAGGAGGGGAATCTGAGCAGTTCTTC. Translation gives CASSRRTGGESEQFF.

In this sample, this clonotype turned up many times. The chain's CDR3 is CASSEVLRGTDTQYF. The CDR3 nucleotides read TGTGCCAGCAGTGAAGTGCTCCGAGGCACAGATACGCAGTATTTT. This sequence joins TRBV25-1 and TRBJ2-3, with D uncertain. Per germline, CDR1 MGHDK and CDR2 SYGVNS. The CDR3 has 15 residues. V was cut by 2 bases and J by 1 base, with 10 bases left in between. Using reference TRBV25-1 and TRBJ2-3 for the parts outside the CDR3, the full variable domain is EADIYQTPRYLVIGTGKKITLECSQTMGHDKMYWYQQDPGMELHLIHYSYGVNSTEKGDLSSESTVSRIRTEHFPLTLESARPSHTSQYLCASSEVLRGTDTQYFGPGTRLTVL.

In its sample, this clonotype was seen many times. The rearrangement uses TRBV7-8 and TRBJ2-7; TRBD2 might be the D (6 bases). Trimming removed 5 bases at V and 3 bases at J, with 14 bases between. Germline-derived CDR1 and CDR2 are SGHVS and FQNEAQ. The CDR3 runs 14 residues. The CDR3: CASSLGGPGYEQYF. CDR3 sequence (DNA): TGTGCCAGCAGCCTCGGAGGGCCGGGCTACGAGCAGTACTTC.